The present T cell receptor beta chain was sequenced within a study of breast tumors, draining lymph nodes, adjacent tissues. Points from the study as a whole: That most tumor T cells come from lymph nodes remained unproven. Tumor repertoires ranked between lymph nodes and nontumor tissue in diversity, with V and J gene preferences. Findings are consistent with lymph node origin and intratumoral expansion of most tumor T cells.

Each CDR3 protein gets one entry after TCRdb re-called the multiplex PCR reads with MiXCR. The sample holds under 150,000 distinct CDR3 sequences, about 20% seen once. Axillary draining lymph nodes of breast cancer patients supplied the node samples. Concerning this clonotype: The antigen is unknown.

The specimen sequenced was axillary lymph node tissue. This clonotype was sampled from a female donor with breast cancer. Some clones in this sample may be carry-over from other donors' samples.

The CDR3 sequence: CASSQMLTVNEKLFF. CDR3 sequence (DNA): TGTGCCAGCAGCCAAATGCTGACAGTTAATGAAAAACTGTTTTTT. This rearrangement joins TRBV7-9 to TRBJ1-4; a weak D match, TRBD1 (5 bases). Between the trimmed V and J ends, which lost 5 bases and 4 bases, there was a span of 14 bases. This CDR3 has 15 residues. Germline CDR1 is SEHNR and CDR2 is FQNEAQ (reference sequence).